The 4 T cell receptor beta chains presented below share a single source sample, sequenced in a study of PD-1 blockade in mismatch repair-deficient tumors. The table came from immunoSEQ multiplex PCR; TCRdb's copy has only in-frame clones and leaves some out. The sample includes some 100,000 clones, 82% of them seen just once. The sample was peripheral blood, taken about eight months after starting pembrolizumab. These receptors were taken from an adult with mismatch repair-deficient cancer.

CDR3 bases: TGTGCCAGTAGTTGGGCTAGCGGGGGCTCCTACGAGCAGTACTTC. Its protein product is CASSWASGGSYEQYF. V gene TRBV19 combines with J gene TRBJ2-7; 10 nucleotides agree with TRBD2. Germline values: CDR1 LNHDA, CDR2 SQIVND (reference sequence). The CDR3 has 15 amino acids. Trimming cost V 5 bases and J 0 bases; bases outside gene matches: 4.

The V call is TRBV5-6, the J call TRBJ1-1; unclear D gene. The CDR3 runs 13 residues. Germline CDR1 and CDR2: SGHDT and YYEEEE. Between the trimmed V and J ends, which lost 4 bases and 4 bases, there was a span of 11 bases. The CDR3: CASSLLRLTEAFF. In nucleotides, the CDR3 is TGTGCCAGCAGCCTCCTACGGCTCACTGAAGCTTTCTTT.

This chain connects TRBV5-8 to TRBJ1-2, with 7 bases lining up with TRBD1. Per the germline V gene, CDR1 is SGHTS and CDR2 is YDEGEE. Losses at the gene ends were 3 bases for V and 6 bases for J; bases not matched to a gene: 2. The CDR3 has 12 residues. The CDR3 DNA reads as TGTGCCAGCAGCTGGGACAGTAATGGCTACACCTTC. Translated: CASSWDSNGYTF.

This chain links TRBV30 with TRBJ1-4; tentatively, D is TRBD1 (6 bases). Trimming cost V 0 bases and J 6 bases, with 11 bases left between them. Germline V CDR1 and CDR2: GTSNPN, SVGIG (reference sequence). The CDR3 totals 14 residues. CDR3 sequence (DNA): TGTGCCTGGAGTGTTCTGGGGGCGCATGAAAAACTGTTTTTT. Its protein product is CAWSVLGAHEKLFF.